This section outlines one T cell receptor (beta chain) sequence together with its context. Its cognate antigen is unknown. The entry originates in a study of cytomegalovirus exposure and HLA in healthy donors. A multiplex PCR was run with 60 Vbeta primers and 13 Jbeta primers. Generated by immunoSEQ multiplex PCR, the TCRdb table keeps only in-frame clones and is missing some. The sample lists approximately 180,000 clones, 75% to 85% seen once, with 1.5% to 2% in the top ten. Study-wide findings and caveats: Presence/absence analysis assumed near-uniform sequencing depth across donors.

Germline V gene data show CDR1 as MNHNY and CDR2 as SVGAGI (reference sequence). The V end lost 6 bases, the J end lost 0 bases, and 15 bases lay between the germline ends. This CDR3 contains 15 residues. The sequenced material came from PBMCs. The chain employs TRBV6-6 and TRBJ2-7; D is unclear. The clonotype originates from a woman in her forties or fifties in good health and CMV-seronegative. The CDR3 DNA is TGTGCCAGCAGACCCTCGTGGCGACTCTCCTACGAGCAGTACTTC. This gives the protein CASRPSWRLSYEQYF.